This T cell receptor beta chain appears in the sequencing data of a study of CD8 T cells in ankylosing spondylitis. Overall study results and limits: Reports of some motif variants in reactive arthritis synovial fluid and blood predate this one. Within ankylosing spondylitis blood, a TCR beta motif made up of under 10 highly homologous variants appeared to be characteristic. Matched ankylosing spondylitis synovial fluid reportedly showed significant enrichment of disease-linked clones.

The sample holds many counts of this clonotype. Its antigen is still unknown. The ends lost 0 bases at V and 7 bases at J; junction bases unmatched: 10. Looked up from germline, CDR1 is LGHNA and CDR2 is YSLEER. This CDR3 spans 17 amino acids. A quantitative 5'-RACE method, one with molecular barcodes, was used to make TCR beta libraries. TCRdb recomputed calls from the 5' RACE reads with MiXCR, one row per CDR3 protein. The sample holds fewer than 500,000 distinct CDR3 sequences; 20% to 25% are singletons and the top ten take roughly a sixth. This receptor was taken from a male donor with ankylosing spondylitis. Sequencing input: blood, either unsorted or a sorted T cell fraction (not recorded which). The chain is built from TRBV4-3 and TRBJ2-1; 9 bases map to TRBD2. The CDR3 bases are TGCGCCAGCAGCCAAGATCATGGGGTAGCGGGAGTAAATGAGCAGTTCTTC. Amino acid sequence: CASSQDHGVAGVNEQFF.